A single sample is the source of the 4 T cell receptor beta chains below, sequenced in a study of blood T cell repertoires in COVID-19. Here immunoSEQ multiplex PCR was the method, and the copy in TCRdb shows in-frame clones only, minus some. The sample contains some 190,000 clones, 80% of which appear only once. The sample was PBMCs or T cells enriched from blood (not recorded which). The receptors were gathered from a man in his thirties or forties with acute COVID-19.

This clone came up once. The gene calls are TRBV5-4 and TRBJ2-3; 9 nucleotides match TRBD1. The CDR3 runs to 16 residues. Germline V CDR1 and CDR2: SGHNT, YYREEE (reference sequence). The V and J ends lost 4 bases and 2 bases, in that order; junction bases with no gene match: 8. CDR3 amino acids: CASSPAGTGPTDTQYF. CDR3 DNA sequence: TGTGCCAGCAGCCCGGCCGGGACAGGGCCCACAGATACGCAGTATTTT.

The chain combines TRBV13 with TRBJ1-4; no definite D call. Trimming took off 0 bases at V and 7 bases at J, with 6 bases between the two ends. Germline V lookup: CDR1 PRHDT, CDR2 FYEKMQ (reference sequence). This CDR3 region has 13 residues. In DNA, the CDR3 is TGTGCCAGCAGCTTAGGGCGGGGTGAAAAACTGTTTTTT. It translates to CASSLGRGEKLFF.

The J gene is TRBJ1-1, the V gene TRBV5-1; 10 bases match TRBD1. Germline CDR1 reads SGHRS; CDR2 reads YFSETQ. The trim removed 5 bases at V and 4 bases at J, leaving 8 bases unmatched. CDR3 length: 15 residues. The CDR3 spells CASRPPGQGSTEAFF. DNA for the CDR3: TGCGCCAGCAGACCTCCGGGACAGGGGAGCACTGAAGCTTTCTTT.

The chain combines TRBV3-1 (or the pseudogene TRBV3-2) with TRBJ1-2, with no clear D. From germline, CDR1 is LGHDT and CDR2 YNNKEL (reference sequence). The CDR3 length is 14 residues. V lost 3 bases, J lost 7 bases, and 15 bases lay in between. CDR3 DNA sequence: TGTGCCAGCAGCCAGGTTAAGAGCCAAAGTGGCTACACCTTC. This gives the protein CASSQVKSQSGYTF.